Listed below are T cell receptor beta chains from one sample, sequenced in a study of technical replicates of blood from a handful of donors. TCRdb's copy holds only in-frame clones and misses some; the assay was immunoSEQ multiplex PCR. The sample contains under 70,000 clones, roughly 90% of which appear only once. The source material was PBMCs. The receptors here all came from a human donor in good health. Some clones in this sample may be carry-over from other donors' samples. The CDR3 runs from the conserved cysteine through the conserved F or W. Fields, in order: CDR3 protein, CDR3 DNA, V gene, CDR3 length, J gene, D gene, clone size. The D gene is left open where the match is weak. Some rows mark clone size as missing; the rest say once, few, many or name a class of expanded clone.

cdr3_aa: CASSEGRGTNQPQHF
cdr3_nt: TGTGCCAGCAGTGAAGGCAGGGGTACCAATCAGCCCCAGCATTTT
v_call: TRBV2
cdr3_length: 15
j_call: TRBJ1-5
d_call: -
clone_size: few

cdr3_aa: CSAGDTEAFF
cdr3_nt: TGCAGCGCGGGGGACACTGAAGCTTTCTTT
v_call: TRBV29-1
cdr3_length: 10
j_call: TRBJ1-1
d_call: -
clone_size: -

cdr3_aa: CASSLGTSGKLAETQYF
cdr3_nt: TGTGCCAGCAGCTTAGGGACTAGCGGGAAGTTGGCAGAGACCCAGTACTTC
v_call: TRBV7-3
cdr3_length: 17
j_call: TRBJ2-5
d_call: TRBD2
clone_size: -

cdr3_aa: CASSPGGRFEQYF
cdr3_nt: TGTGCCAGCAGCCCTGGGGGGAGGTTCGAGCAGTACTTC
v_call: TRBV14
cdr3_length: 13
j_call: TRBJ2-7
d_call: -
clone_size: few

cdr3_aa: CASSLAGGPHEQFF
cdr3_nt: TGTGCCAGCAGTCTAGCGGGGGGACCCCATGAGCAGTTCTTC
v_call: TRBV5-5
cdr3_length: 14
j_call: TRBJ2-1
d_call: TRBD2
clone_size: -

cdr3_aa: CASRPTGTGGRSNEQYF
cdr3_nt: TGTGCCAGCAGACCTACCGGGACAGGGGGCAGGTCGAACGAGCAGTACTTC
v_call: TRBV7-2
cdr3_length: 17
j_call: TRBJ2-7
d_call: TRBD1
clone_size: -

cdr3_aa: CASSKAKDRLDTQYF
cdr3_nt: TGTGCCAGCAGCAAAGCTAAGGACAGGTTAGATACGCAGTATTTT
v_call: TRBV21-1
cdr3_length: 15
j_call: TRBJ2-3
d_call: -
clone_size: -

cdr3_aa: CASSRTGTGNDIQYF
cdr3_nt: TGCGCCAGCAGCCGTACCGGGACAGGGAATGACATTCAGTACTTC
v_call: TRBV4-3
cdr3_length: 15
j_call: TRBJ2-4
d_call: TRBD1
clone_size: few

cdr3_aa: CASSQTSGSSTDTQYF
cdr3_nt: TGTGCCAGCAGCCAAACTAGCGGCTCTAGCACAGATACGCAGTATTTT
v_call: TRBV7-2
cdr3_length: 16
j_call: TRBJ2-3
d_call: TRBD2
clone_size: -

cdr3_aa: CASMGEVNTEAFF
cdr3_nt: TGTGCCAGCATGGGGGAGGTGAATACTGAAGCTTTCTTT
v_call: TRBV2
cdr3_length: 13
j_call: TRBJ1-1
d_call: -
clone_size: -

cdr3_aa: CASSRRTEQETQYF
cdr3_nt: TGTGCCAGTAGTAGGAGGACAGAGCAAGAGACCCAGTACTTC
v_call: TRBV19
cdr3_length: 14
j_call: TRBJ2-5
d_call: -
clone_size: -

cdr3_aa: CASRTGQANYGYTF
cdr3_nt: TGTGCCAGCAGGACAGGACAGGCTAACTATGGCTACACCTTC
v_call: TRBV7-9
cdr3_length: 14
j_call: TRBJ1-2
d_call: TRBD1
clone_size: -

cdr3_aa: CASSYPGLATDTQYF
cdr3_nt: TGTGCCAGCAGCTATCCGGGACTAGCAACAGATACGCAGTATTTT
v_call: TRBV7-2
cdr3_length: 15
j_call: TRBJ2-3
d_call: TRBD2
clone_size: -

cdr3_aa: CASATLAGGDNEQFF
cdr3_nt: TGTGCCAGCGCGACACTAGCGGGAGGTGACAATGAGCAGTTCTTC
v_call: TRBV2
cdr3_length: 15
j_call: TRBJ2-1
d_call: TRBD2
clone_size: -

cdr3_aa: CASRVGTGADEQYF
cdr3_nt: TGTGCCAGCAGGGTCGGGACAGGTGCCGACGAGCAGTACTTC
v_call: TRBV2
cdr3_length: 14
j_call: TRBJ2-7
d_call: TRBD1
clone_size: -

cdr3_aa: CAISESGWSLNTEAFF
cdr3_nt: TGTGCCATCAGTGAGTCCGGCTGGAGTCTGAACACTGAAGCTTTCTTT
v_call: TRBV10-3
cdr3_length: 16
j_call: TRBJ1-1
d_call: -
clone_size: few

cdr3_aa: CASSVGDRAYGSPLHF
cdr3_nt: TGTGCCAGCAGCGTCGGGGACAGGGCCTACGGTTCACCCCTCCACTTT
v_call: TRBV7-3
cdr3_length: 16
j_call: TRBJ1-6
d_call: TRBD1
clone_size: -

cdr3_aa: CASSPPGQGSHEQYF
cdr3_nt: TGTGCCAGCTCACCACCGGGACAGGGCTCGCACGAGCAGTACTTC
v_call: TRBV18
cdr3_length: 15
j_call: TRBJ2-7
d_call: TRBD1
clone_size: -

cdr3_aa: CASSPVGLNTGELFF
cdr3_nt: TGCGCCAGCAGCCCGGTGGGACTGAACACCGGGGAGCTGTTTTTT
v_call: TRBV4-1
cdr3_length: 15
j_call: TRBJ2-2
d_call: -
clone_size: -

cdr3_aa: CASSPGPGGQETQYF
cdr3_nt: TGTGCCAGCAGCCCGGGCCCTGGGGGGCAAGAGACCCAGTACTTC
v_call: TRBV7-3
cdr3_length: 15
j_call: TRBJ2-5
d_call: -
clone_size: -

cdr3_aa: CAWSVIWDRGVEKLFF
cdr3_nt: TGTGCCTGGAGTGTTATATGGGACAGGGGTGTCGAAAAACTGTTTTTT
v_call: TRBV30
cdr3_length: 16
j_call: TRBJ1-4
d_call: TRBD1
clone_size: once

cdr3_aa: CTSSQWGPCGRNHEQYF
cdr3_nt: TGCACCAGCAGCCAATGGGGCCCCTGCGGGAGGAACCACGAGCAGTACTTC
v_call: TRBV1
cdr3_length: 17
j_call: TRBJ2-7
d_call: -
clone_size: -

cdr3_aa: CASSRGDSNGNIQYF
cdr3_nt: TGTGCCAGCTCCCGGGGGGACTCGAATGGAAACATTCAGTACTTC
v_call: TRBV6-1
cdr3_length: 15
j_call: TRBJ2-4
d_call: TRBD2
clone_size: -

cdr3_aa: CASSRRAGAPEAFF
cdr3_nt: TGCGCCAGCAGCCGGCGGGCGGGGGCCCCTGAAGCTTTCTTT
v_call: TRBV5-1
cdr3_length: 14
j_call: TRBJ1-1
d_call: -
clone_size: -

cdr3_aa: CASTGLAGVTYEQYF
cdr3_nt: TGTGCCAGCACGGGACTAGCGGGAGTCACCTACGAGCAGTACTTC
v_call: TRBV7-9
cdr3_length: 15
j_call: TRBJ2-7
d_call: TRBD2
clone_size: -

cdr3_aa: CASSHRQGAYEQYF
cdr3_nt: TGCGCCAGCAGCCACCGACAGGGAGCCTACGAGCAGTACTTC
v_call: TRBV4-3
cdr3_length: 14
j_call: TRBJ2-7
d_call: TRBD1
clone_size: -

cdr3_aa: CASGSSYEGPAGELFF
cdr3_nt: TGTGCTAGTGGTTCGAGTTATGAGGGCCCGGCCGGGGAGCTGTTTTTT
v_call: TRBV12-5
cdr3_length: 16
j_call: TRBJ2-2
d_call: -
clone_size: -

cdr3_aa: CASSPGRQGEEKLFF
cdr3_nt: TGCGCCAGCAGCCCGGGGCGACAGGGCGAAGAAAAACTGTTTTTT
v_call: TRBV4-1
cdr3_length: 15
j_call: TRBJ1-4
d_call: TRBD1
clone_size: -

cdr3_aa: CASSQDLAGATYEQYF
cdr3_nt: TGTGCCAGCAGCCAAGATCTAGCGGGGGCTACCTACGAGCAGTACTTC
v_call: TRBV4-2
cdr3_length: 16
j_call: TRBJ2-7
d_call: TRBD2
clone_size: -

cdr3_aa: CASSIIMTTSGNTIYF
cdr3_nt: TGTGCCAGCAGCATTATCATGACAACCTCTGGAAACACCATATATTTT
v_call: TRBV7-2
cdr3_length: 16
j_call: TRBJ1-3
d_call: -
clone_size: -

cdr3_aa: CASNDLRQGSNQPQHF
cdr3_nt: TGTGCCAGCAATGACTTAAGACAGGGAAGCAATCAGCCCCAGCATTTT
v_call: TRBV6-1
cdr3_length: 16
j_call: TRBJ1-5
d_call: TRBD1
clone_size: -

cdr3_aa: CASSVMAGRGDTQYF
cdr3_nt: TGTGCCAGCAGTGTCATGGCGGGACGGGGAGATACGCAGTATTTT
v_call: TRBV6-4
cdr3_length: 15
j_call: TRBJ2-3
d_call: -
clone_size: few

cdr3_aa: CASSDVGRGTDTQYF
cdr3_nt: TGTGCCAGCAGTGACGTGGGCAGGGGCACAGATACGCAGTATTTT
v_call: TRBV6-1
cdr3_length: 15
j_call: TRBJ2-3
d_call: -
clone_size: -

cdr3_aa: CSAKTAEQFF
cdr3_nt: TGCAGCGCCAAAACTGCTGAGCAGTTCTTC
v_call: TRBV29-1
cdr3_length: 10
j_call: TRBJ2-1
d_call: -
clone_size: -

cdr3_aa: CASSPLTLAQSTDTQYF
cdr3_nt: TGTGCCAGCTCACCACTTACACTAGCGCAAAGCACAGATACGCAGTATTTT
v_call: TRBV18
cdr3_length: 17
j_call: TRBJ2-3
d_call: TRBD2
clone_size: few

cdr3_aa: CASSEGSSTDTQYF
cdr3_nt: TGTGCCAGCTCGGAGGGTTCTAGCACAGATACGCAGTATTTT
v_call: TRBV7-3
cdr3_length: 14
j_call: TRBJ2-3
d_call: -
clone_size: -

cdr3_aa: CASSSGTGGAGTEAFF
cdr3_nt: TGTGCCAGTAGTTCCGGGACAGGGGGCGCAGGGACTGAAGCTTTCTTT
v_call: TRBV19
cdr3_length: 16
j_call: TRBJ1-1
d_call: TRBD1
clone_size: -

cdr3_aa: CASSFPDNQPQHF
cdr3_nt: TGTGCCAGCAGCTTCCCAGACAATCAGCCCCAGCATTTT
v_call: TRBV5-6
cdr3_length: 13
j_call: TRBJ1-5
d_call: -
clone_size: -

cdr3_aa: CASSLGRYEQFF
cdr3_nt: TGTGCCAGCAGCTTAGGGAGGTATGAGCAGTTCTTC
v_call: TRBV7-2
cdr3_length: 12
j_call: TRBJ2-1
d_call: -
clone_size: -

cdr3_aa: CASSALSRREAFF
cdr3_nt: TGTGCCAGCAGCGCCCTCTCGAGGAGGGAAGCTTTCTTT
v_call: TRBV5-5
cdr3_length: 13
j_call: TRBJ1-1
d_call: -
clone_size: -

cdr3_aa: CASSPGTSNTGELFF
cdr3_nt: TGCGCCAGCAGCCCCGGGACTTCTAACACCGGGGAGCTGTTTTTT
v_call: TRBV5-1
cdr3_length: 15
j_call: TRBJ2-2
d_call: -
clone_size: -

cdr3_aa: CASSPGTGGLDTQYF
cdr3_nt: TGTGCCAGCAGTCCAGGGACAGGGGGCTTGGATACGCAGTATTTT
v_call: TRBV6-6
cdr3_length: 15
j_call: TRBJ2-3
d_call: TRBD1
clone_size: medium-sized

cdr3_aa: CASSQRLGEAFF
cdr3_nt: TGCGCCAGCAGCCAGCGTCTTGGTGAAGCTTTCTTT
v_call: TRBV4-3
cdr3_length: 12
j_call: TRBJ1-1
d_call: -
clone_size: -

cdr3_aa: CASSPRTGGETQYF
cdr3_nt: TGTGCCAGCAGCCCTCGGACAGGGGGAGAGACCCAGTACTTC
v_call: TRBV9
cdr3_length: 14
j_call: TRBJ2-5
d_call: TRBD1
clone_size: -

cdr3_aa: CASSSLQRGDRETQYF
cdr3_nt: TGTGCCAGCAGCTCCCTCCAAAGGGGCGATCGGGAGACCCAGTACTTC
v_call: TRBV5-5
cdr3_length: 16
j_call: TRBJ2-5
d_call: -
clone_size: -

cdr3_aa: CASSEGSGTNNEQFF
cdr3_nt: TGTGCCAGCAGTGAAGGGAGCGGGACCAACAATGAGCAGTTCTTC
v_call: TRBV2
cdr3_length: 15
j_call: TRBJ2-1
d_call: TRBD2
clone_size: -

cdr3_aa: CASRRLAGGSDTQYF
cdr3_nt: TGTGCCAGCAGACGACTAGCGGGGGGATCAGATACGCAGTATTTT
v_call: TRBV2
cdr3_length: 15
j_call: TRBJ2-3
d_call: TRBD2
clone_size: -

cdr3_aa: CASSRGSYNEKLFF
cdr3_nt: TGTGCCAGCAGCCGGGGGTCCTATAATGAAAAACTGTTTTTT
v_call: TRBV7-2
cdr3_length: 14
j_call: TRBJ1-4
d_call: -
clone_size: few